This TCR beta chain was identified in a study of blood T cell repertoires in COVID-19. The trim removed 5 bases at V and 10 bases at J, leaving 9 bases unmatched. The CDR3 totals 15 residues. Germline V lookup: CDR1 SEHNR, CDR2 FQNEAQ (reference sequence). Assay used: immunoSEQ multiplex PCR; TCRdb lists only in-frame clones, some missing. The sample contains about 140,000 clones, around 82% of which appear only once. This chain connects TRBV7-9 to TRBJ1-6; 9 positions match TRBD1. Sequencing was performed on peripheral blood. The receptor comes from a man aged 60-69 years with acute or convalescent COVID-19. The DNA of the CDR3 is TGTGCCAGCAGCGGTCGGGACAGGGAGGGATCACCCCTCCACTTT. It encodes CASSGRDREGSPLHF.